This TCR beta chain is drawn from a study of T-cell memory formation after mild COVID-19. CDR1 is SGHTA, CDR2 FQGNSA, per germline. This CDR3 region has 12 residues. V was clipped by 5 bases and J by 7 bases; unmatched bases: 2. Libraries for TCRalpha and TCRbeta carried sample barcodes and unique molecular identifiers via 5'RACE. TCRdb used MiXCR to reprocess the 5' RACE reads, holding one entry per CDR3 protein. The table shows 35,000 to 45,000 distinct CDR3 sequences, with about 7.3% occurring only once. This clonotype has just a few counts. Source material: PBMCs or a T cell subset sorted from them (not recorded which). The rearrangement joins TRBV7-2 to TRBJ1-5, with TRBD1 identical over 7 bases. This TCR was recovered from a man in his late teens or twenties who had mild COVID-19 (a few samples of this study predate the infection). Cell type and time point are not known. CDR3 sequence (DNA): TGTGCCAGCAGCCGCAGGGGGCAGCCCCAGCATTTT. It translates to CASSRRGQPQHF.